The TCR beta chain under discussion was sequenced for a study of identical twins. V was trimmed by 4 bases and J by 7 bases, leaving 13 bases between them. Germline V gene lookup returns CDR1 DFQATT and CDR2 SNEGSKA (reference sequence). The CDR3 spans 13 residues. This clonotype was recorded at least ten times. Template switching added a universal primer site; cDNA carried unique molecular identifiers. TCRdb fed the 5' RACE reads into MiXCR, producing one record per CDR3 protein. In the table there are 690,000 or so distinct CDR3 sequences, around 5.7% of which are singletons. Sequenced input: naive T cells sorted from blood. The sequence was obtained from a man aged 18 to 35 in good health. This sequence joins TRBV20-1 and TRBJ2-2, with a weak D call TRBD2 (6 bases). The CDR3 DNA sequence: TGCAGTGCTAAGGCCGGAGGGATCGGGGAGCTGTTTTTT. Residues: CSAKAGGIGELFF.